The present entry profiles one T cell receptor (beta chain) with its context. Its antigen is undetermined. The sample originates from a study of T cells expressing NK-cell markers. About the study: Sorted T-cell subsets CD3+CD56+NKG2C+, CD3+CD56+NKG2C- and CD3+CD56-NKG2C+ were TCR beta-sequenced. Most of the eight sequenced donors were HCMV-seropositive; one was seronegative. General study findings and limits: CD8+ T cells in over five donors included dominant NKG2C+ clonotypes at about 1.0-7.5%.

The CDR3 is made up of 11 amino acids. 5'RACE template switching with UMIs produced the TCR beta cDNA. After re-calling the 5' RACE reads, TCRdb lists one entry per CDR3 protein, DNA absent. The sample's table shows around 280,000 distinct CDR3 sequences. The chain carries TRBV12-3 or TRBV12-4 and TRBJ2-2. This TCR derives from a man aged 18 to 35 in good health. The source material was blood T cells: a sorted CD56 or NKG2C T cell subset, CD4+ or CD8+ T cells, or bulk PBMC T cells (not recorded which). This CDR3 is CASGSHGELFF.